This TCR beta chain was recovered during a study of blood T cell repertoires in COVID-19. Across the whole study: Some COVID-19 samples were acute and others convalescent; all came from the United States, Italy and Spain. T cells, B-cell-depleted T cells, or PBMCs supplied cDNA or gDNA.

Original data processing: Quantification of nucleated cells was approximated via reference gene primer amplification. The method was immunoSEQ multiplex PCR; TCRdb's version includes in-frame clones alone and lacks a portion of them. V and J calls and clone size follow that table, whereas D and trimming were derived from the DNA. Among 300,000 or so clones, 75% to 90% were seen once, and the ten largest hold roughly 3.3%. Trimming took off 5 bases at V and 6 bases at J, with 16 bases between the two ends. CDR1 is SNHLY, CDR2 FYNNEI, per germline. The CDR3 length is 14 residues. The V call is TRBV2, the J call TRBJ1-1; D might be TRBD1 (5 bases). This TCR came from a woman aged 40-49 years with acute or convalescent COVID-19. Sequencing was carried out using peripheral blood. The CDR3 is CASSPPTGVAEAFF. DNA for the CDR3: TGTGCCAGCAGTCCACCTACGGGGGTAGCTGAAGCTTTCTTT. Together with reference TRBV2 and TRBJ1-1, the CDR3 gives the full variable domain: EPEVTQTPSHQVTQMGQEVILRCVPISNHLYFYWYRQILGQKVEFLVSFYNNEISEKSEIFDDQFSVERPDGSNFTLKIRSTKLEDSAMYFCASSPPTGVAEAFFGQGTRLTVV.